Given below is one T cell receptor (beta chain) in context. Per the study methods: Reference gene primer amplification yielded estimated nucleated cell counts. TCRdb's copy holds only in-frame clones and misses some; the assay was immunoSEQ multiplex PCR. For V, J and clone size, that table is used; D and trimming come from the DNA. The sample comprises approximately 190,000 clones, around 83% of which are singletons, and 20% to 25% rests with the top ten. The sample belongs to a study of blood T cell repertoires in COVID-19. Study overall: COVID-19 samples, acute and convalescent, were from the United States, Italy and Spain. Nucleic acid was either cDNA or gDNA, and it came from T cells, B-cell-depleted T cells, or PBMCs.

With 3 bases removed from V and 4 bases from J, the gap between germline ends came to 15 bases. CDR3 length equals 15 residues. CDR1 is MNHEY and CDR2 is SMNVEV in the germline V gene (reference sequence). Sequencing used PBMCs or T cells enriched from blood (not recorded which). The chain combines TRBV27 with TRBJ1-2, with a weak D call TRBD1 (6 bases). This receptor was taken from a woman in her thirties or forties in a cohort exposed to, infected with or recovered from COVID-19 (not recorded which). CDR3: CASSLMGADLYGYTF. The DNA for the CDR3 is TGTGCCAGCAGTTTGATGGGGGCCGATCTCTATGGCTACACCTTC.